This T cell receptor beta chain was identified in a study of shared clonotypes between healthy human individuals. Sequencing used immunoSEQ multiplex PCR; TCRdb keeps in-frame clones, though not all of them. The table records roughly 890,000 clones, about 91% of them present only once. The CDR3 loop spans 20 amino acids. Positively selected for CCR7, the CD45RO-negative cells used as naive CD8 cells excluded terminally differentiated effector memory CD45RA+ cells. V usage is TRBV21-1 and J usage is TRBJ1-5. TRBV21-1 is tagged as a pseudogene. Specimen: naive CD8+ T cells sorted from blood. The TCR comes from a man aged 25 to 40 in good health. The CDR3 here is CASSNSPSRASIGPNQPQHF. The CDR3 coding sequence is TGTGCCAGCAGCAATTCCCCCTCTCGGGCCTCTATAGGCCCCAATCAGCCCCAGCATTTT.